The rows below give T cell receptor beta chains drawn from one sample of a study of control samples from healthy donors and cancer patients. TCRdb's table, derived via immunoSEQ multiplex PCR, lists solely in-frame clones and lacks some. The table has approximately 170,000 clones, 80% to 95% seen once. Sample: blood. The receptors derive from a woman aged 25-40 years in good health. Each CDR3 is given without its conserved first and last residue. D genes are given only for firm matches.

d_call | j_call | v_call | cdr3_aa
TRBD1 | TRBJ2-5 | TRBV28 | ASSPGTGGLETQY
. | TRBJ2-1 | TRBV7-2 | ASSLEGGLLYNEQF
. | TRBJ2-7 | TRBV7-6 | ASSLSGSSEQY
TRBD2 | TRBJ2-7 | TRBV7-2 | ASSSTSGTYEQY
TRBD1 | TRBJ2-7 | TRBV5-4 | ASRPGTGFHEQY
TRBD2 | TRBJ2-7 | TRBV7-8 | ASSLPRRGGSYEQY
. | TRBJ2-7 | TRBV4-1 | ASSQVVRDYEQY
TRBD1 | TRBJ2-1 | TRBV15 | ATSRTGQAENEQF
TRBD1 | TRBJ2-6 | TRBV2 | ASKETGNGANVLT
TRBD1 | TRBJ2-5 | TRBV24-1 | ATRRQGEETQY
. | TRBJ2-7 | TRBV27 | ASSSGGAYEQY
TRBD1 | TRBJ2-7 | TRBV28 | ASSLWEPGDQGDEQY
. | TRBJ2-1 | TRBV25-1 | ASSEWGGSYNEQF
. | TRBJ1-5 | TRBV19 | ASSIDLGAGQPQH
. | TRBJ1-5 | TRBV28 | ASRKGGGNQPQH
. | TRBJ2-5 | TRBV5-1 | ASSLPSGGQETQY
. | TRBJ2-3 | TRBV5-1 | ASRYVGGDTDTQY
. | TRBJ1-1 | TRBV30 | AWSVRSWSTEAF